Listed here are 26 T cell receptor beta chains from one sample, sequenced in a study of CD8+CD57+ T cells in acquired aplastic anemia. CDR3 and TCR beta VDJ profiling relied on a genomic DNA template. TCRdb fed the reads into MiXCR, producing one record per CDR3 protein. The table has 200,000 or so distinct CDR3 sequences, around 65% seen once. Sequencing was done on a sample of sorted CD4+, CD8+, or CD8+CD57+ T cells (not recorded which) from PBMCs. The receptors originated from a human donor with severe aplastic anemia or a healthy control (not recorded which).

The V gene is TRBV20-1, the J gene TRBJ1-5; perhaps TRBD1 as D (5 bases). This CDR3 is 10 amino acids long. Germline V gene lookup returns CDR1 DFQATT and CDR2 SNEGSKA (reference sequence). CDR3 protein: CRGLAKPQHF. In DNA form, the CDR3 reads TGCAGGGGGCTAGCGAAGCCCCAGCATTTT.

This rearrangement joins TRBV5-6 to TRBJ1-6; no clear D. The germline V and J ends were trimmed by 4 bases and 2 bases, with 16 bases remaining between them. The CDR3 contains 17 residues. The germline V gene encodes CDR1 SGHDT and CDR2 YYEEEE. The CDR3 coding sequence is TGTGCCAGCAGCATGACGGCGGGAATCACCTATAATTCACCCCTCCACTTT. It translates to CASSMTAGITYNSPLHF.

This clonotype was counted at least ten times. V usage is TRBV5-1 and J usage is TRBJ2-1; D may be TRBD2 (7 bases). The CDR3 has 15 residues. Trimming left V 0 bases short and J 8 bases short, with 15 bases between. The germline gives CDR1 SGHRS, CDR2 YFSETQ. This CDR3 is CASSLGWGGSHEQFF. The CDR3 bases are TGCGCCAGCAGCTTGGGCTGGGGGGGCTCCCATGAGCAGTTCTTC.

The chain carries TRBV25-1 and TRBJ2-3, with TRBD2 as a possible D gene (5 bases). There are 14 residues in the CDR3. V dropped 2 bases and J dropped 8 bases, with 14 bases sitting between them. Germline V gives CDR1 MGHDK, CDR2 SYGVNS. DNA of the CDR3: TGTGCCAGCAGTGAAGATTCCGGGCTAGCTACGCAGTATTTT. Its translation: CASSEDSGLATQYF.

V usage is TRBV4-1 and J usage is TRBJ2-5; 13 nucleotides match TRBD2. This CDR3 is built from 16 residues. V trimming: 3 bases; J trimming: 2 bases; junction bases outside the gene matches: 3. Per germline, CDR1 MGHRA and CDR2 YSYEKL. The CDR3 DNA reads TGCGCCAGCAGCCATACGGGACTAGCGGGACAAGAGACCCAGTACTTC. This sequence encodes CASSHTGLAGQETQYF.

In the case of this clonotype: This sequence may be a read error, since a much larger clone differs from it by one base. The CDR3 loop reads CASSYVGRSNTEAFF. The CDR3 coding sequence is TGTGCCAGCAGTTACGTGGGCAGATCGAACACTGAAGCTTTCTTT. The chain is built from TRBV6-2 or TRBV6-3 and TRBJ1-1; D remains unclear. Germline V gene sequence: CDR1 MNHEY, CDR2 SVGEGT. CDR3 length equals 15 residues. V lost 2 bases to trimming and J lost 1 base, with 11 bases between them.

The gene calls are TRBV9 and TRBJ2-5; TRBD2 agrees at 13 bases. The J call may be mistaken, given a closer DNA end match to TRBJ2-7. The germline CDR1 and CDR2 sequences are SGDLS and YYNGEE. The CDR3 runs 15 residues. The CDR3 loop reads CASSATSGRANEQYF. CDR3 bases: TGTGCCAGCAGCGCAACTAGCGGGAGGGCCAACGAGCAGTACTTC.

CDR3 protein: CASSSPEGGHSPLHF. In DNA, the CDR3 is TGTGCCAGCAGCTCCCCGGAGGGGGGGCATTCACCCCTCCACTTT. This rearrangement joins TRBV7-9 to TRBJ1-6; tentatively, D is TRBD1 (6 bases). CDR3 length: 15 amino acids. Germline V gene lookup returns CDR1 SEHNR and CDR2 FQNEAQ (reference sequence). V was clipped by 4 bases and J by 8 bases, with 15 bases between them.

This chain connects TRBV6-5 to TRBJ2-6; D not resolved. This CDR3 spans 16 amino acids. Trimming cost V 3 bases and J 2 bases, with 11 bases left between them. In germline, CDR1 is MNHEY, CDR2 SVGAGI. The CDR3 protein is CASSYNSAPGANVLTF. CDR3 sequence (DNA): TGTGCCAGCAGTTATAACTCCGCCCCTGGGGCCAACGTCCTGACTTTC.

The chain couples TRBV2 to TRBJ1-5; 10 bases line up with TRBD1. With 6 bases clipped from V and 3 bases from J, the junction kept 8 bases outside the gene matches. Germline assignment: CDR1 SNHLY and CDR2 FYNNEI. This CDR3 region has 16 residues. The CDR3 coding sequence is TGTGCCAGCAGCAACCGGGACAGGGGACCCAATCAGCCCCAGCATTTT. Protein: CASSNRDRGPNQPQHF.

Only one count was recorded for this clonotype. The gene calls are TRBV20-1 and TRBJ2-2, with D unclear. Trimming took off 2 bases at V and 8 bases at J, with 9 bases between the two ends. The germline gives CDR1 DFQATT, CDR2 SNEGSKA (reference sequence). The CDR3 spans 12 residues. CDR3 region: CSARPETGELFF. CDR3 DNA: TGCAGTGCTAGACCCGAGACAGGGGAGCTGTTTTTT.

The rearrangement joins TRBV29-1 to TRBJ1-2, with D perhaps TRBD1 (5 bases). Germline V gives CDR1 SQVTM, CDR2 ANQGSEA. CDR3 length: 14 residues. CDR3 protein: CSARQGASLYGYTF. The CDR3, as DNA: TGCAGTGCTAGACAAGGGGCCTCCCTCTATGGCTACACCTTC.

The gene calls are TRBV20-1 and TRBJ2-7, with D tentatively TRBD1 (5 bases). Per germline, CDR1 DFQATT and CDR2 SNEGSKA (reference sequence). V lost 5 bases, J lost 9 bases, and 14 bases lay in between. The length of the CDR3 is 11 residues. The CDR3 bases are TGCAGTGCTTTCAGGGATTCCGGGCAGTACTTC. It encodes CSAFRDSGQYF.

The V and J genes are TRBV7-6 and TRBJ2-1, with TRBD1 matching 7 bases. Trimming took 5 bases from V and 8 from J; bases not matched to a gene: 12. This CDR3 contains 15 residues. CDR1 SGHVS and CDR2 FNYEAQ come from the germline V gene. For the CDR3, the DNA is TGTGCCAGCAGCCATTGGACAGGTGATTTCGATGAGCAGTTCTTC. Its protein is CASSHWTGDFDEQFF.

The rearrangement joins TRBV19 to TRBJ2-3; D is possibly TRBD1 (5 bases). V gave up 6 bases and J gave up 8 bases, with 15 bases separating them. Germline CDR1 and CDR2: LNHDA and SQIVND (reference sequence). The CDR3 consists of 13 residues. CDR3 in DNA: TGTGCCAGTAGCCCTGGGGCACCAGCTACGCAGTATTTT. Translating gives CASSPGAPATQYF.

This sequence joins TRBV2 and TRBJ2-4; D is perhaps TRBD1 (5 bases). CDR3 length: 14 residues. V was clipped by 5 bases and J by 12 bases, with 20 bases between them. Germline assignment: CDR1 SNHLY and CDR2 FYNNEI. The CDR3 region is CASSLDTFVQDQYF. The CDR3 bases are TGTGCCAGCAGTTTGGACACCTTCGTCCAGGATCAGTACTTC.

This clonotype was recorded at least ten times. The rearrangement joins TRBV13 to TRBJ2-3; tentative D call: TRBD2 (5 bases). The CDR3 contains 15 residues. The V end lost 2 bases, the J end lost 0 bases, and 9 bases lay between the germline ends. Germline CDR1 and CDR2: PRHDT and FYEKMQ (reference sequence). The CDR3 DNA reads TGTGCCAGCAGCTTAATTACTAGTAGCACAGATACGCAGTATTTT. Translation: CASSLITSSTDTQYF.

The chain links TRBV2 to TRBJ2-7; D possibly corresponds to TRBD1 (5 bases). This CDR3 contains 14 residues. Germline CDR1 SNHLY, CDR2 FYNNEI. The ends were cut back, 5 bases at V and 0 bases at J, with 11 bases in the middle. In nucleotides, the CDR3 is TGTGCCAGCAGTCGACAGTCGGTCTCCTACGAGCAGTACTTC. This codes for CASSRQSVSYEQYF.

The chain uses TRBV10-3 and TRBJ2-7; 13 nucleotides agree with TRBD2. The CDR3 is 15 residues long. Germline V gene data show CDR1 as ENHRY and CDR2 as SYGVKD. With 10 bases clipped from V and 7 bases from J, the junction kept 13 bases outside the gene matches. Written as DNA, the CDR3 is TGTGCCACCACTAGCGGGGGGGCAAAAACTAGGGAGCAGTACTTC. Amino acid sequence: CATTSGGAKTREQYF.

This clonotype was detected a few times. The V call is TRBV7-9, the J call TRBJ2-2; D perhaps matches TRBD1 (6 bases). CDR1 is SEHNR, CDR2 FQNEAQ, per germline (reference sequence). The CDR3 consists of 15 residues. Trimming stripped 6 bases from V and 4 bases from J, with 15 bases between. CDR3 residues: CASSSSPRGTGELFF. CDR3 nucleotides: TGTGCCAGCAGTTCCTCACCCAGGGGCACCGGGGAGCTGTTTTTT.

The chain recombines TRBV29-1 with TRBJ1-2; 9 bases fit TRBD1. In germline, CDR1 is SQVTM, CDR2 ANQGSEA. This CDR3 spans 14 amino acids. Trimming cost V 5 bases and J 5 bases; bases outside gene matches: 9. The CDR3 coding sequence is TGCAGCGTTAGCACCGACAGGGGGAAATATGGCTACACCTTC. Translation gives CSVSTDRGKYGYTF. The full variable domain, its missing parts supplied by reference TRBV29-1 and TRBJ1-2, is SAVISQKPSRDICQRGTSLTIQCQVDSQVTMMFWYRQQPGQSLTLIATANQGSEATYESGFVIDKFPISRPNLTFSTLTVSNMSPEDSSIYLCSVSTDRGKYGYTFGSGTRLTVV.

The V call is TRBV19, the J call TRBJ2-7, with 8 bases fitting TRBD1. The germline V gene encodes CDR1 LNHDA and CDR2 SQIVND (reference sequence). The trim removed 7 bases at V and 4 bases at J, leaving 6 bases unmatched. The CDR3 length is 13 residues. The CDR3 here is CASNTGQEYEQYF. CDR3 DNA sequence: TGTGCCAGTAATACGGGACAGGAATACGAGCAGTACTTC.

The chain has TRBV20-1 and TRBJ2-1, with D possibly matching TRBD2 (6 bases). V was clipped by 6 bases and J by 15 bases, with 18 bases between them. This CDR3 region has 11 residues. Germline values: CDR1 DFQATT, CDR2 SNEGSKA (reference sequence). The CDR3 sequence is CSATLLAGRFF. In DNA, the CDR3 is TGCAGTGCAACTTTACTAGCTGGGCGGTTCTTC.

The rearrangement uses TRBV7-8 and TRBJ2-1; 8 bases align to TRBD2. There are 16 residues in the CDR3. After removal of 0 bases from V and 4 bases from J, the junction contained 5 bases not matched to a gene. Germline V gene sequence: CDR1 SGHVS, CDR2 FQNEAQ. The CDR3 region is CASSLASSGSYNEQFF. In DNA form, the CDR3 reads TGTGCCAGCAGCTTAGCCTCGAGCGGGAGTTACAATGAGCAGTTCTTC.

The chain employs TRBV14 and TRBJ2-7, with D uncertain. The CDR3 totals 12 residues. Germline-derived CDR1 and CDR2 are SGHDN and FVKESK. Trimming left V 3 bases short and J 5 bases short, with 8 bases between. The CDR3 reads CASSQVPHEQYF. The CDR3 DNA is TGTGCCAGCAGCCAGGTTCCCCACGAGCAGTACTTC. The complete variable domain, with remaining parts taken from reference TRBV14 and TRBJ2-7, reads EAGVTQFPSHSVIEKGQTVTLRCDPISGHDNLYWYRRVMGKEIKFLLHFVKESKQDESGMPNNRFLAERTGGTYSTLKVQPAELEDSGVYFCASSQVPHEQYFGPGTRLTVT.

With respect to this clonotype: With a much larger clone just one base away, this may be a read error. V is TRBV9 and J is TRBJ2-5, with no clear D. Germline V gives CDR1 SGDLS, CDR2 YYNGEE. This CDR3 comprises 11 residues. V shed 4 bases and J shed 5 bases, with 6 bases lying between them. The CDR3 coding sequence is TGTGCCAGCAGCCAAGACGAGACCCAGTACTTC. Amino acid sequence: CASSQDETQYF.